This paragraph covers one T cell receptor beta chain sequence. This entry belongs to a study of blood T cell repertoires in COVID-19. The CDR3 covers 13 residues. V lost 9 bases and J lost 6, with 17 bases in between. Germline loops: CDR1 MDHEN, CDR2 SYDVKM. Assay used: immunoSEQ multiplex PCR; TCRdb lists only in-frame clones, some missing. The sample contains roughly 200,000 clones, 85% of which appear only once. Cohort 3 donors were reported recovered after two negative PCRs, clearance, or symptom resolution. The chain joins TRBV28 to TRBJ1-1; D unresolved. The specimen was PBMCs or T cells enriched from blood (not recorded which). This clonotype was obtained from a middle-aged man who had recovered from COVID-19. CDR3 loop: CASRETGLSEAFF. DNA of the CDR3: TGTGCCAGTCGGGAGACTGGCCTCTCTGAAGCTTTCTTT. Looking up the rest from reference TRBV28 and TRBJ1-1 gives the full variable domain: DVKVTQSSRYLVKRTGEKVFLECVQDMDHENMFWYRQDPGLGLRLIYFSYDVKMKEKGDIPEGYSVSREKKERFSLILESASTNQTSMYLCASRETGLSEAFFGQGTRLTVV.